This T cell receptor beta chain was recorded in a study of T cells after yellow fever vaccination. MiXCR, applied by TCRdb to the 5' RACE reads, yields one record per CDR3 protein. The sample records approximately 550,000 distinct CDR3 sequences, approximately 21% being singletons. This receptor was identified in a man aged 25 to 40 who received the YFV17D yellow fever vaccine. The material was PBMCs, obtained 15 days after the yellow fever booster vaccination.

CDR3 nucleotides: TGTGCCAGCAGCCTCCGGGACTCCAGTGAGACCCAGTACTTC. This sequence encodes CASSLRDSSETQYF. The chain combines TRBV7-9 with TRBJ2-5; a weak D match, TRBD2 (6 bases). The CDR3 extends over 14 amino acids. The V gene lost 5 bases and the J gene lost 5 bases, with 15 bases spanning the gap. The germline CDR1 and CDR2 sequences are SEHNR and FQNEAQ (reference sequence).